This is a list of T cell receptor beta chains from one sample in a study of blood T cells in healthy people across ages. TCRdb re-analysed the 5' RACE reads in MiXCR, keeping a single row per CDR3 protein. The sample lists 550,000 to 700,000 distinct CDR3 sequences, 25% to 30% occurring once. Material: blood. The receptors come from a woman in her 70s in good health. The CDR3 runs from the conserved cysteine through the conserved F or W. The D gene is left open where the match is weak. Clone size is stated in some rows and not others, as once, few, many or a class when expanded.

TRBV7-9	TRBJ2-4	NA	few	CASSFGGQTLNIQYF	TGTGCCAGCAGCTTCGGGGGACAGACGTTAAACATTCAGTACTTC
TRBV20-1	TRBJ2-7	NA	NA	CSARGGASYEQYF	TGCAGTGCTAGAGGGGGCGCTTCCTACGAGCAGTACTTC
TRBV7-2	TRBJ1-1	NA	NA	CASSFGSVTFF	TGTGCCAGCAGCTTCGGTTCCGTAACTTTCTTT
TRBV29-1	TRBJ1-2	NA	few	CSVIGKLGYTF	TGCAGCGTCATAGGGAAGTTGGGCTACACCTTC
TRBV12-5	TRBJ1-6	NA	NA	CASGRSGTSSGNSPLHF	TGTGCTAGTGGTAGATCCGGGACATCCTCAGGCAATTCACCCCTCCACTTT
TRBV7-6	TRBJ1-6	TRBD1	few	CASSLNPGTGYNSPLHF	TGTGCCAGCAGCTTAAACCCCGGGACAGGATACAATTCACCCCTCCACTTT
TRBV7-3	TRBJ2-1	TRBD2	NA	CVSSLLPQAGDEQFF	TGTGTCAGCAGCTTACTCCCTCAGGCGGGGGATGAGCAGTTCTTC
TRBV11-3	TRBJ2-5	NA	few	CASSSSTGTPTIHF	TGTGCCAGCAGCTCTTCGACCGGGACCCCAACAATACACTTC
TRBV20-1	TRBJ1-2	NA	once	CSAREFYGYTF	TGCAGTGCTAGAGAGTTCTATGGCTACACCTTC
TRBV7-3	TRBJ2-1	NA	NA	CASSLNQGRGEQFF	TGTGCCAGCAGCTTAAACCAGGGACGGGGTGAGCAGTTCTTC
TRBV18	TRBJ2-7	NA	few	CASSPPTPVYGEQYF	TGTGCCAGCTCACCACCGACCCCAGTGTACGGAGAGCAGTACTTC
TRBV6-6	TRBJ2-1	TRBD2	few	CASSRGLASSYNEQFF	TGTGCCAGCAGCCGAGGACTAGCGAGCTCCTACAATGAGCAGTTCTTC
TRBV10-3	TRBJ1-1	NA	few	CAISESMQSTEAFF	TGTGCCATCAGTGAGTCGATGCAATCTACTGAAGCTTTCTTT
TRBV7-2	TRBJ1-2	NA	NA	CASSLGRHSCSGYGYTF	TGTGCCAGCAGCTTGGGACGCCACAGCTGTTCGGGCTATGGCTACACCTTC
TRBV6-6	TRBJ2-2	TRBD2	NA	CASSYSRGDAGELFF	TGTGCCAGCAGTTACTCCCGGGGGGACGCCGGGGAGCTGTTTTTT
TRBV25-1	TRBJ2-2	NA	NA	CASMGVPGTGELFF	TGTGCCAGCATGGGGGTCCCTGGCACCGGGGAGCTGTTTTTT
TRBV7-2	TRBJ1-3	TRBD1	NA	CASSLDRDRVFSGNTIYF	TGTGCCAGCAGCTTAGATCGGGACAGGGTTTTCTCTGGAAACACCATATATTTT
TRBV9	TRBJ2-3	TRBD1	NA	CASSVGQPADTQYF	TGTGCCAGCAGCGTGGGACAGCCCGCGGATACGCAGTATTTT
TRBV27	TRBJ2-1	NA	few	CASSPGRGRSNEQFF	TGTGCCAGCAGCCCCGGGAGGGGGCGATCAAATGAGCAGTTCTTC
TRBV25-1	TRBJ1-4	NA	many	CASSEGGTNEKLFF	TGTGCCAGCAGTGAAGGGGGGACTAATGAAAAACTGTTTTTT
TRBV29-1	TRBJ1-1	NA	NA	CSVDVGPLNTEAFF	TGCAGCGTTGACGTGGGACCTTTGAACACTGAAGCTTTCTTT
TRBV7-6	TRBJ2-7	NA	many	CASSLAQTYEQYF	TGTGCCAGCAGCTTAGCACAGACCTACGAGCAGTACTTC
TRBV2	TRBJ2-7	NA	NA	CASSRTQSSYEQYF	TGTGCCAGCAGTAGGACACAGAGCTCCTACGAGCAGTACTTC
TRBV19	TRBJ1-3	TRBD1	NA	CARTGGNTIYF	TGTGCCAGGACAGGGGGAAACACCATATATTTT
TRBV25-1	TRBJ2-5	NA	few	CASSRLGVQETQYF	TGTGCCAGCAGCCGGTTGGGGGTACAAGAGACCCAGTACTTC
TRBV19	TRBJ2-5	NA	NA	CASSIAAGTQETQYF	TGTGCCAGTAGTATAGCAGCAGGGACCCAAGAGACCCAGTACTTC
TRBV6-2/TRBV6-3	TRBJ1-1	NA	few	CASKLQSNTEAFF	TGTGCCAGCAAGCTACAGTCGAACACTGAAGCTTTCTTT
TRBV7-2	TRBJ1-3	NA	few	CASTPTGWRGIGNTIYF	TGTGCCAGCACTCCCACGGGGTGGAGGGGGATTGGAAACACCATATATTTT
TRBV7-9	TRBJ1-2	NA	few	CASSLVINYGYTF	TGTGCCAGCAGCTTAGTCATAAACTATGGCTACACCTTC
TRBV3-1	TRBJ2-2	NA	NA	CASSPSRLTGELFF	TGTGCCAGCAGCCCTTCTCGGTTGACCGGGGAGCTGTTTTTT
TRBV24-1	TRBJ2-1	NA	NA	CATSDGWLRGRSYNEQFF	TGTGCCACCAGTGATGGCTGGTTGCGGGGGCGCTCCTACAATGAGCAGTTCTTC
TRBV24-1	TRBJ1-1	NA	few	CATSVWDGHIPTEAFF	TGTGCCACCAGTGTCTGGGATGGGCACATTCCTACTGAAGCTTTCTTT
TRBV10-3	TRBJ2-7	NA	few	CAISELRVSYEQYF	TGTGCCATCAGTGAGTTGAGGGTTTCCTACGAGCAGTACTTC
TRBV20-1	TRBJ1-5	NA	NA	CSAVAGSQPQHF	TGCAGTGCTGTCGCAGGGAGTCAGCCCCAGCATTTT
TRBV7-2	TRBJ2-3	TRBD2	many	CASSLAQGLAGADTQYF	TGTGCCAGCAGCTTAGCGCAAGGTCTAGCGGGGGCAGATACGCAGTATTTT
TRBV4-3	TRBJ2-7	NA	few	CASSPSPGSSYEQYF	TGCGCCAGCAGCCCCTCTCCCGGGAGCTCCTACGAGCAGTACTTC
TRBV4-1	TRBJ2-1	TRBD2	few	CASSQEVLSSGGSYEQFF	TGCGCCAGCAGCCAAGAAGTACTATCTAGCGGGGGGAGTTATGAGCAGTTCTTC
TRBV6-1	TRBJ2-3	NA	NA	CASSPLVTGASTDTQYF	TGTGCCAGCAGTCCTTTGGTGACGGGGGCTAGCACAGATACGCAGTATTTT
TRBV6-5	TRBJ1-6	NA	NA	CASSFLVRGESPLHF	TGTGCCAGCAGTTTCCTGGTCAGGGGAGAGTCACCCCTCCACTTT
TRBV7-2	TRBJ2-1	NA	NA	CASSAEGGRGNNEQFF	TGTGCCAGCAGCGCTGAGGGAGGCCGTGGAAACAATGAGCAGTTCTTC
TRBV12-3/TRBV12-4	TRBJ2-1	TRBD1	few	CASSSLGQGQNEQFF	TGTGCCAGCAGTTCCCTCGGACAGGGTCAGAATGAGCAGTTCTTC
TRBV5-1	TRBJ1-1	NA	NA	CASSLPGHLNTEAFF	TGCGCCAGCAGCTTACCGGGACACCTGAACACTGAAGCTTTCTTT
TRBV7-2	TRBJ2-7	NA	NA	CASNSGTARYEQYF	TGTGCCAGCAACTCTGGGACCGCAAGATACGAGCAGTACTTC
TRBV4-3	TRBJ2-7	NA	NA	CASSQNKGYEQYF	TGCGCCAGCAGCCAAAACAAGGGATACGAGCAGTACTTC
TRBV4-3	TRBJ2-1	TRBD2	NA	CASSQTGGANNEQFF	TGCGCCAGCAGCCAAACCGGGGGGGCTAACAATGAGCAGTTCTTC
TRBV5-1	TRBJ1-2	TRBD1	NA	CASSPRTGWSNYGYTF	TGCGCCAGCAGCCCCCGGACAGGGTGGAGCAACTATGGCTACACCTTC
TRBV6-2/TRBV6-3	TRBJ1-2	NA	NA	CASSSTREAGNYGYTF	TGTGCCAGCAGTTCAACAAGGGAGGCAGGGAACTATGGCTACACCTTC
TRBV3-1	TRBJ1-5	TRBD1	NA	CASSQDLGGGQPQHF	TGTGCCAGCAGCCAAGATTTAGGGGGCGGTCAGCCCCAGCATTTT
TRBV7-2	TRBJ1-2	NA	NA	CASSSFVGAGNYGYTF	TGTGCCAGCAGCTCCTTTGTAGGGGCAGGGAACTATGGCTACACCTTC
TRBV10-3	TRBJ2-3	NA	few	CAISSARSSTDTQYF	TGTGCCATCAGCTCCGCCAGGTCTAGCACAGATACGCAGTATTTT
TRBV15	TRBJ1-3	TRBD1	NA	CATSPQGASGNTIYF	TGTGCCACCAGCCCACAGGGGGCCTCTGGAAACACCATATATTTT
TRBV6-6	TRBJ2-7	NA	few	CASSYGGSGYEQYF	TGTGCCAGCAGTTACGGGGGGTCAGGCTACGAGCAGTACTTC
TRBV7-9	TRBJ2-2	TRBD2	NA	CASSSPAGENTGDLFF	TGTGCCAGCAGCTCCCCAGCGGGGGAGAACACCGGGGATCTGTTTTTT
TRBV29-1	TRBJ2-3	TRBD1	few	CSILTGSTDTQYF	TGCAGCATCCTGACAGGGAGCACAGATACGCAGTATTTT
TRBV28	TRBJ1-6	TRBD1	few	CAMRTGQSPLHF	TGTGCCATGAGGACAGGGCAGTCACCCCTCCACTTT